A single sample is the source of the 27 T cell receptor beta chains below, sequenced in a study of T cell changes during pregnancy in multiple sclerosis. Using immunoSEQ multiplex PCR, the repertoire was profiled, and TCRdb retains in-frame clones only, with some absent. The sample records about 38,000 clones, about 90% being singletons. The material was CD8+ T cells from peripheral blood mononuclear cells, obtained after pregnancy. The receptors were sampled from a female donor with multiple sclerosis, enrolled in a pregnancy study.

CDR3 region: CASRTGLAGTDTQYF. In nucleotides, the CDR3 is TGTGCCAGCAGGACGGGACTAGCGGGCACAGATACGCAGTATTTT. This sequence joins TRBV28 and TRBJ2-3; TRBD2 matches 11 bases. Looked up from germline, CDR1 is MDHEN and CDR2 is SYDVKM. This CDR3 has 15 residues. V shed 6 bases, J shed 1 base, and the junction held 3 bases outside the gene matches.

The genes are TRBV18 and TRBJ2-1; the match to TRBD1 covers 9 bases. V trimming: 3 bases; J trimming: 0 bases; junction bases outside the gene matches: 12. CDR1 and CDR2 from the germline V gene are KGHSH and LQKENI. This CDR3 has 19 residues. The CDR3 sequence is CASSPAGTGSFLSYNEQFF. The CDR3 DNA is TGTGCCAGCTCACCGGCCGGGACAGGGAGTTTCCTCTCCTACAATGAGCAGTTCTTC.

This chain joins TRBV30 and TRBJ2-7, with D perhaps matching TRBD1 (5 bases). Germline CDR1 GTSNPN, CDR2 SVGIG (reference sequence). The CDR3 runs to 13 residues. V was pared by 4 bases and J by 4 bases, with 14 bases between. The CDR3 DNA reads as TGTGCCTGGAACATGGGGCTTGAATACGAGCAGTACTTC. It translates to CAWNMGLEYEQYF.

The chain links TRBV7-9 to TRBJ2-7, with D uncertain. The CDR3 consists of 13 residues. CDR1 and CDR2 from the germline V gene are SEHNR and FQNEAQ (reference sequence). Trimming shortened V by 5 bases and J by 0 bases, and 8 bases separated the two germline ends. CDR3 protein: CASSPRVSYEQYF. CDR3 sequence (DNA): TGTGCCAGCAGCCCAAGAGTCTCCTACGAGCAGTACTTC.

This clone has a single count. This chain links TRBV6-1 with TRBJ1-2; D uncertain. V lost 3 bases to trimming and J lost 8 bases, with 13 bases between them. This CDR3 is 13 amino acids long. Germline V CDR1 and CDR2: MNHNS, SASEGT. The CDR3 bases are TGTGCCAGCAGTGACCCGGGGTACCGGGGCTACACCTTC. Translated, it gives CASSDPGYRGYTF.

This chain uses TRBV21-1 with TRBJ1-5; the tabulated D call, TRBD1, remains unverified against the DNA. TRBV21-1 is flagged as a pseudogene. The CDR3 covers 15 residues. The CDR3 is CASGQGAHSNQPQHF. The CDR3 DNA sequence: TGTGCCAGCGGACAGGGGGCCCATAGCAATCAGCCCCAGCATTTT.

The chain is built from TRBV29-1 and TRBJ1-3; D uncertain. Germline lookup yields CDR1 SQVTM and CDR2 ANQGSEA. This CDR3 is 13 amino acids long. V gave up 3 bases and J gave up 3 bases, with 9 bases separating them. The CDR3 bases are TGCAGCGTTGACACCGGGGATGGAAACACCATATATTTT. Translation: CSVDTGDGNTIYF.

This clone showed up just once. V usage is TRBV2 and J usage is TRBJ2-3; TRBD1 matches at 9 bases. Germline lookup yields CDR1 SNHLY and CDR2 FYNNEI. The ends lost 8 bases at V and 5 bases at J; junction bases unmatched: 11. This CDR3 is built from 15 residues. CDR3 coding DNA: TGTGCCAGCGAAGGGACAGGGAGTTACGGAGATACGCAGTATTTT. Translation: CASEGTGSYGDTQYF.

This chain connects TRBV29-1 to TRBJ2-3, with TRBD1 identical over 8 bases. The germline gives CDR1 SQVTM, CDR2 ANQGSEA. The CDR3 totals 13 residues. Trimming removed 7 bases from V and 2 bases from J; junction bases left unmatched: 5. In DNA, the CDR3 is TGCAGCGCAGGACAGGGCCCCACAGATACGCAGTATTTT. Its protein product is CSAGQGPTDTQYF.

This clone appeared a single time. The chain carries TRBV9 and TRBJ2-7; 12 positions match TRBD1. The junction had 6 bases not matched to a gene; V was cut back by 4 bases and J by 1 base. Germline CDR1 and CDR2: SGDLS and YYNGEE. The CDR3 is 16 residues long. Written as DNA, the CDR3 is TGTGCCAGCAGCCCGGGACAGGGGGCGGGTTCCTACGAGCAGTACTTC. Protein: CASSPGQGAGSYEQYF.

This sequence joins TRBV6-6 and TRBJ1-1, with a weak D call TRBD1 (6 bases). Germline lookup yields CDR1 MNHNY and CDR2 SVGAGI (reference sequence). CDR3 length: 14 amino acids. V dropped 2 bases and J dropped 1 base, with 8 bases sitting between them. Here the CDR3 DNA reads TGTGCCAGCAGTTACACAGGGTCGAACACTGAAGCTTTCTTT. As protein: CASSYTGSNTEAFF.

Remarks on this clone: This may stem from a read error, because a much larger clone lies one nucleotide away. V usage is TRBV27 and J usage is TRBJ1-1; D ambiguous. The CDR3 is 14 amino acids. V shed 1 base and J shed 1 base, with 7 bases lying between them. CDR1 is MNHEY, CDR2 SMNVEV, per germline (reference sequence). The DNA of the CDR3 is TGTGCCAGCAGTTTATTTCCGGGGAACACTGAAGCTTTCTTT. It translates to CASSLFPGNTEAFF.

The table lists this clone with a few counts. The chain recombines TRBV11-1 with TRBJ1-1; D gene unclear. V lost 6 bases, J lost 5 bases, and 10 bases lay in between. The germline gives CDR1 SGHAT, CDR2 FQDESV (reference sequence). The length of the CDR3 is 12 residues. The CDR3, as DNA: TGTGCCAGCAGTCTAACAGCTACTGAAGCTTTCTTT. Its translation: CASSLTATEAFF.

The chain combines TRBV7-8 with TRBJ1-2, with D unclear. The V and J ends lost 1 base and 2 bases respectively, with 8 bases between them. The CDR3 runs to 14 residues. Germline V gene data show CDR1 as SGHVS and CDR2 as FQNEAQ. The CDR3 bases are TGTGCCAGCAGCTTAGGGGCGCAAAACTATGGCTACACCTTC. Its translation: CASSLGAQNYGYTF.

V and J are TRBV10-3 and TRBJ2-5; 8 nucleotides agree with TRBD1. The germline gives CDR1 ENHRY, CDR2 SYGVKD. There are 14 residues in the CDR3. The J segment lost 5 bases and the V segment lost 3 bases, leaving 5 bases of the junction unmatched. This CDR3 is CAISDRQGTETQYF. The CDR3 DNA follows: TGTGCCATCAGTGATCGACAGGGGACGGAGACCCAGTACTTC.

The chain couples TRBV6-1 to TRBJ1-1; TRBD1 matches 9 bases. CDR1 MNHNS and CDR2 SASEGT come from the germline V gene. The CDR3 contains 15 residues. V shed 6 bases, J shed 4 bases, and the junction held 9 bases outside the gene matches. The CDR3 reads CASRTDRGVGTEAFF. CDR3 in DNA: TGTGCCAGCAGGACGGACAGGGGAGTAGGCACTGAAGCTTTCTTT.

The chain is built from TRBV13 and TRBJ1-3, with D uncertain. The CDR3 has 15 residues. V shed 5 bases and J shed 2 bases, with 13 bases lying between them. CDR1 and CDR2 (germline): PRHDT, FYEKMQ (reference sequence). CDR3 in amino acids: CASSGPGRTGNTIYF. The CDR3 DNA sequence: TGTGCCAGCAGCGGGCCCGGTAGGACTGGAAACACCATATATTTT. The whole variable domain, filled in from reference TRBV13 and TRBJ1-3, reads AAGVIQSPRHLIKEKRETATLKCYPIPRHDTVYWYQQGPGQDPQFLISFYEKMQSDKGSIPDRFSAQQFSDYHSELNMSSLELGDSALYFCASSGPGRTGNTIYFGEGSWLTVV.

This chain joins TRBV27 and TRBJ1-5, with D unclear. Deletions cut 4 bases from V and 9 bases from J, with 13 bases between. The CDR3 runs to 13 residues. The germline V gene encodes CDR1 MNHEY and CDR2 SMNVEV (reference sequence). The DNA for the CDR3 is TGTGCCAGCAGTTCTCATCTCGGCGGGCCCCAGCATTTT. This translates into CASSSHLGGPQHF.

The chain employs TRBV27 and TRBJ1-5; D is perhaps TRBD1 (5 bases). CDR3 length: 15 residues. Germline lookup yields CDR1 MNHEY and CDR2 SMNVEV (reference sequence). The V and J ends lost 8 bases and 4 bases respectively, with 18 bases between them. CDR3 bases: TGTGCCAGCGGACCTTGGGGGGAAACTAATCAGCCCCAGCATTTT. It is translated as CASGPWGETNQPQHF.

This chain uses TRBV28 with TRBJ1-4; 7 positions match TRBD1. The V gene end was trimmed by 6 bases and the J gene end by 8 bases; junction bases not matched to a gene: 12. The CDR3 length is 15 residues. The germline gives CDR1 MDHEN, CDR2 SYDVKM. The CDR3 DNA follows: TGTGCCAGCAGATTGAGGACGGCCAGGGGGGAAAAACTGTTTTTT. As protein: CASRLRTARGEKLFF.

The CDR3 sequence is CASSPRLGNEQYF. DNA for the CDR3: TGTGCCAGCAGCCCCAGGTTAGGTAACGAGCAGTACTTC. The V gene is TRBV5-5, the J gene TRBJ2-7, with D hard to call. V was trimmed by 4 bases and J by 5 bases, leaving 13 bases between them. Germline CDR1 SGHKS, CDR2 YYEKEE (reference sequence). The CDR3 is 13 residues long.

The chain uses TRBV7-6 and TRBJ1-3, with 8 bases lining up with TRBD1. The CDR3 loop spans 18 amino acids. CDR1 and CDR2 from the germline V gene are SGHVS and FNYEAQ. After removal of 4 bases from V and 2 bases from J, the junction contained 13 bases not matched to a gene. The CDR3 sequence: CASSSRYSLDRAGNTIYF. The DNA for the CDR3 is TGTGCCAGCAGCTCACGCTACTCCTTGGACAGGGCTGGAAACACCATATATTTT.

The gene calls are TRBV4-1 and TRBJ1-2; tentative D call: TRBD1 (5 bases). Germline V gives CDR1 MGHRA, CDR2 YSYEKL. With 4 bases removed from V and 9 bases from J, the gap between germline ends came to 21 bases. CDR3 length: 15 amino acids. CDR3 DNA sequence: TGCGCCAGCAGCCCTGGAGGCGGGGACTCCTGGAGCTACACCTTC. Translated, it gives CASSPGGGDSWSYTF.

The rearrangement uses TRBV28 and TRBJ2-2, with 10 bases that match TRBD2. Germline V gives CDR1 MDHEN, CDR2 SYDVKM. Trimming at V came to 5 bases and at J to 7 bases, leaving 10 bases not matched to a gene. The CDR3 is made up of 16 amino acids. In nucleotides, the CDR3 is TGTGCCAGCAGTCCCCTAGCGGGAGAGGGACACGGGGAGCTGTTTTTT. It specifies CASSPLAGEGHGELFF.

The chain is built from TRBV27 and TRBJ1-3, with unresolved D. Per the germline V gene, CDR1 is MNHEY and CDR2 is SMNVEV (reference sequence). CDR3 length: 14 amino acids. Trimming removed 5 bases at V and 8 bases at J, with 16 bases between. The CDR3 sequence is CASSPRVHRDTIYF. CDR3 nucleotide sequence: TGTGCCAGCAGTCCGAGGGTTCATCGGGACACCATATATTTT.

This chain connects TRBV21-1 to TRBJ2-2; the D call in the table, TRBD2, was not verified against the DNA. TRBV21-1 is an annotated pseudogene. CDR3 size: 20 residues. The CDR3 reads CASSMPSSGGPGRDTGELFF. CDR3 coding DNA: TGTGCCAGCAGCATGCCCTCTAGCGGGGGGCCAGGGCGGGACACCGGGGAGCTGTTTTTT.

This chain connects TRBV6-6 to TRBJ1-5; D possibly corresponds to TRBD1 (6 bases). V was pared by 3 bases and J by 4 bases, with 13 bases between. CDR1 and CDR2 from the germline V gene are MNHNY and SVGAGI (reference sequence). This CDR3 spans 15 amino acids. The CDR3 nucleotides read TGTGCCAGCAGTTATTGGGGAGGGGGGAATCAGCCCCAGCATTTT. Protein sequence: CASSYWGGGNQPQHF.